The rows below give T cell receptor beta chains drawn from one sample of a study of blood T cells in healthy people across ages. In TCRdb, the 5' RACE reads were re-called with MiXCR into one record per CDR3 protein. This sample has under 1,000,000 distinct CDR3 sequences; around 36% occur once, and the top ten carry over 10%. Sample: blood. The receptor source for this set is a man between 18 and 29 years old in good health. Each CDR3 is given with its conserved first and last residue. A D gene is named only where the DNA matches it firmly. Size is omitted from some rows. Given values are once, few, many or a class for expanded clones.

d_gene	v_gene	j_gene	abundance	CDR3nt	CDR3aa
TRBD1	TRBV12-3/TRBV12-4	TRBJ1-1	.	TGTGCCAGCAGTTCAGCAGGGGGCACGAGCACTGAAGCTTTCTTT	CASSSAGGTSTEAFF
TRBD1	TRBV12-3/TRBV12-4	TRBJ2-1	many	TGTGCCAGCACCAGTTCCGCCGGGACAGTCCCCTACAATGAGCAGTTCTTC	CASTSSAGTVPYNEQFF
.	TRBV9	TRBJ2-1	.	TGTGCCAGCAGCGTAGCAGGAGATGAGCAGTTCTTC	CASSVAGDEQFF
.	TRBV12-3/TRBV12-4	TRBJ2-7	few	TGTGCCAGCAGTTTAGGTACTTTCAATGAGCAGTACTTC	CASSLGTFNEQYF
.	TRBV6-4	TRBJ1-5	few	TGTGCCAGCAGTTCGGTCGCTGGTCAGCCCCAGCATTTT	CASSSVAGQPQHF
.	TRBV25-1	TRBJ2-2	.	TGTGCCAGCAGTGATCGGGGGTGGGGTGACACCGGGGAGCTGTTTTTT	CASSDRGWGDTGELFF
.	TRBV5-1	TRBJ2-1	many	TGCGCCAGCAGCACAACAGGGTATTGGAATGAGCAGTTCTTC	CASSTTGYWNEQFF
.	TRBV12-3/TRBV12-4	TRBJ2-7	many	TGCGCCAGCAGCTTGGGTGGCAGCTCCTACGAGCAGTACTTC	CASSLGGSSYEQYF
.	TRBV4-3	TRBJ2-2	.	TGCACCAGCAGCGACCGGATAAGCGGGGAGCTGTTTTTT	CTSSDRISGELFF
.	TRBV5-1	TRBJ1-1	.	TGCGCCAGCAGCTTGTGGGGGGGGAACACTGAAGCTTTCTTT	CASSLWGGNTEAFF
TRBD2	TRBV5-1	TRBJ2-3	.	TGCGCCAGCAGCGGGACTAGCAGACGCACAGATACGCAGTATTTT	CASSGTSRRTDTQYF
TRBD2	TRBV7-6	TRBJ2-2	.	TGTGCCAGCAGCTTAGCTAGCGGGGGGCCCTACACCGGGGAGCTGTTTTTT	CASSLASGGPYTGELFF
TRBD2	TRBV6-5	TRBJ2-3	.	TGTGCCAGCAGCCCCTCGCGGGGGGCAGATACGCAGTATTTT	CASSPSRGADTQYF
.	TRBV3-1	TRBJ2-5	once	TGTGCCAGCAGCCAAGACAAGGGGGTATCGGGCAATCGTGAGCAGTACTTC	CASSQDKGVSGNREQYF
.	TRBV5-1	TRBJ2-2	.	TGCGCCAGCAGCCACCGGGACCACAACACCGGGGAGCTGTTTTTT	CASSHRDHNTGELFF
.	TRBV14	TRBJ1-3	.	TGTGCCAGCAGCCAAGATCACACCCTCTCTGGAAACACCATATATTTT	CASSQDHTLSGNTIYF
TRBD1	TRBV24-1	TRBJ2-1	.	TGTGCCAACAGTGATTCCTGGACAGGGATATACAATGAGCAGTTCTTC	CANSDSWTGIYNEQFF
.	TRBV12-3/TRBV12-4	TRBJ1-1	few	TGTGCCAGCATCCCGGGGGGGAGGGGATCTGAAGCTTTCTTT	CASIPGGRGSEAFF
.	TRBV7-9	TRBJ1-1	few	TGTGCCAGCAGCTTAGGTCGGATGGAGAAAGCTTTCTTT	CASSLGRMEKAFF
.	TRBV20-1	TRBJ2-2	.	TGCAGTGCTAGGGGTGGAGGGACGACCACCGGGGAGCTGTTTTTT	CSARGGGTTTGELFF
TRBD1	TRBV5-6	TRBJ1-1	.	TGTGCCAGCAGCTTCGGGACAGCGGGTGAAGCTTTCTTT	CASSFGTAGEAFF
TRBD1	TRBV5-6	TRBJ1-4	few	TGTGCCAGCAGCCCACTAACGGACAGGGCCTCGGGTAAACTGTTTTTT	CASSPLTDRASGKLFF
.	TRBV12-3/TRBV12-4	TRBJ2-5	.	TGTGCCAGCAGTGCTATTGGGGGCCCCCAAGAGACCCAGTACTTC	CASSAIGGPQETQYF
TRBD2	TRBV2	TRBJ2-5	.	TGTGCCAGCACCCAGGACCCTAGCGGGGGGGCCGTAGATGAGCAGTACTTC	CASTQDPSGGAVDEQYF
TRBD2	TRBV10-3	TRBJ2-3	.	TGTGCCATCAGCAGCACTAGCGGGGAGTCCACAGATACGCAGTATTTT	CAISSTSGESTDTQYF
.	TRBV7-3	TRBJ2-3	few	TGTGCCAGCAGCTTTATGGGGGGCACAGATACGCAGTATTTT	CASSFMGGTDTQYF
TRBD2	TRBV2	TRBJ2-1	few	TGTGCCAGCAGTGAAGAAAAACCGGGACTAAAGTTCTTC	CASSEEKPGLKFF
TRBD1	TRBV12-3/TRBV12-4	TRBJ1-2	once	TGTGCCAGCAGTTCCCGGGACAGGGTCTACTATGGCTACACCTTC	CASSSRDRVYYGYTF
.	TRBV2	TRBJ1-1	few	TGTGCCAGCAGCGAAATTTTTGGACAGTCCGCCAAAGCTTTCTTT	CASSEIFGQSAKAFF